The 5 T cell receptor beta chains listed next were all sequenced from one sample in a study of long-term antiretroviral therapy in people with HIV. Runs used v3.0 of the immunoSEQ assay and were done at survey level. Some clones are missing from TCRdb's copy, which holds only in-frame ones; the method was immunoSEQ multiplex PCR. In the table there are under 40,000 clones, approximately 81% of which are singletons. The sample in question was unsorted PBMCs, obtained roughly 2.9 years before starting antiretroviral therapy. The receptors come from a woman aged 25 to 45 with HIV.

This chain joins TRBV9 and TRBJ2-1; D unclear. Germline lookup yields CDR1 SGDLS and CDR2 YYNGEE. The CDR3 runs 15 residues. Trimming stripped 2 bases from V and 6 bases from J, with 15 bases between. The CDR3 coding sequence is TGTGCCAGCAGCGTGGGTGGTATTGTTAGCAATGAGCAGTTCTTC. Its protein is CASSVGGIVSNEQFF.

For the CDR3, the DNA is TGTGCCAGCTCACCACGCGAGGGGTATGGGCCCTCAACTGAAGCTTTCTTT. Its translation: CASSPREGYGPSTEAFF. The chain links TRBV18 to TRBJ1-1; D perhaps matches TRBD1 (5 bases). V was pared by 1 base and J by 5 bases, with 20 bases between. The CDR3 is 17 residues long. The germline gives CDR1 KGHSH, CDR2 LQKENI.

The gene calls are TRBV29-1 and TRBJ1-1, with unresolved D. There are 17 residues in the CDR3. Germline V CDR1 and CDR2: SQVTM, ANQGSEA. Trimming left V 1 base short and J 0 bases short, with 18 bases between. This chain's CDR3 is CSVEVVRGGFMNTEAFF. The CDR3 DNA reads TGCAGCGTTGAAGTGGTCCGGGGAGGTTTCATGAACACTGAAGCTTTCTTT.

The V and J genes are TRBV7-3 and TRBJ1-1; D is possibly TRBD1 (5 bases). V was shortened by 5 bases and J by 5 bases, with 12 bases between the two germline ends. This CDR3 has 13 amino acids. Germline values: CDR1 SGHTA, CDR2 FQGTGA. The CDR3 loop is CASSLGGSTEAFF. Written as DNA, the CDR3 is TGTGCCAGCAGCCTCGGGGGTTCGACTGAAGCTTTCTTT.

This rearrangement joins TRBV11-2 to TRBJ1-2; D gene unclear. The CDR3 covers 12 residues. V was trimmed by 4 bases and J by 4 bases, leaving 7 bases between them. Germline V CDR1 and CDR2: SGHAT, FQNNGV. The DNA for the CDR3 is TGTGCCAGCAGCTCGCCTCTCTATGGCTACACCTTC. It yields the protein CASSSPLYGYTF.